This T cell receptor beta chain originates from a study of blood T cell repertoires in COVID-19 (dated by TCRdb to 2018 to 2021). With regard to the full study: Collaborator samples came from the United States, Italy and Spain and covered acute and convalescent phases of COVID-19. The prospective study material was composed of cDNA or gDNA derived from T cells, B-cell-depleted T cells, or PBMCs. Deeply sampled blood TCRbeta repertoires from subjects exposed to, actively infected with, or recovered from COVID-19 were included in the dataset. The repertoires were released in a freely available public database meant as a resource for research on the immune response to SARS-CoV-2. Samples were obtained from the ongoing ImmuneRACE study (first 160 participants) and from some 1,300 subjects provided by 6 global collaborators. A de-identified subject ID, COVID-19 status, age in years and sex were almost always included in the sample metadata. Where HLA class I and class II types were available, the types were taken from metadata supplied by the sample provider, not from assay-based typing.

The immunoSEQ Assay, a bias-controlled multiplex PCR, was used to amplify TCRbeta CDR3 regions from genomic DNA. The paper's processing steps were these. The number of nucleated cells in each sample was estimated by amplification of reference gene primers within the assay. Sequence reads were collapsed and filtered to measure the absolute abundance of every unique TCRbeta CDR3 rearrangement. For each sample, productive Simpson clonality was calculated by taking the square root of Simpson's diversity index across productive rearrangements. The table was pulled from immuneACCESS by TCRdb, which kept in-frame rearrangements only. Such tables lose some clones; where checked, under half of the loss comes from unresolved V genes, and the rest has no known cause. The V and J calls and clone size were taken over from that table, and D and trimming were inferred from the DNA. The sample contains 84,000 or so clones, around 80% of them found a single time. 39% of the sample rests with the top ten.

Details on this clone: Its antigen has not been determined. Base qualities are missing; no much larger clone stands one base away.

Each collaborating institution followed its own protocols to collect whole blood in K2EDTA tubes. Collaborator samples were shipped for TCRbeta analysis as frozen whole blood, isolated PBMCs, or DNA extracted from either sample type. Reading from cysteine to phenylalanine, the CDR3 counts 14 amino acids. The entry retains the CDR3 DNA only, 42 bases that are in frame from base 1. Ends trimmed: V by 6 bases, J by 3 bases; bases unmatched to a gene: 6. CDR1 and CDR2 were assigned from the germline V gene as SGHTA and FQGNSA. Results the study describes overall, beyond this receptor: The amount of clinical and demographic metadata varied by source and participant and was provided uncurated.

This sequence uses TRBV7-2 and TRBJ1-2; TRBD1 lines up with 8 middle nucleotides. This clonotype was sampled from a man at least 80 years old with active or convalescent COVID-19. The source material was peripheral blood. The CDR3 amino acid sequence is: CASSHNRGDYGYTF. The DNA reads as follows: TGTGCCAGCAGTCACAACAGGGGGGACTATGGCTACACCTTC.